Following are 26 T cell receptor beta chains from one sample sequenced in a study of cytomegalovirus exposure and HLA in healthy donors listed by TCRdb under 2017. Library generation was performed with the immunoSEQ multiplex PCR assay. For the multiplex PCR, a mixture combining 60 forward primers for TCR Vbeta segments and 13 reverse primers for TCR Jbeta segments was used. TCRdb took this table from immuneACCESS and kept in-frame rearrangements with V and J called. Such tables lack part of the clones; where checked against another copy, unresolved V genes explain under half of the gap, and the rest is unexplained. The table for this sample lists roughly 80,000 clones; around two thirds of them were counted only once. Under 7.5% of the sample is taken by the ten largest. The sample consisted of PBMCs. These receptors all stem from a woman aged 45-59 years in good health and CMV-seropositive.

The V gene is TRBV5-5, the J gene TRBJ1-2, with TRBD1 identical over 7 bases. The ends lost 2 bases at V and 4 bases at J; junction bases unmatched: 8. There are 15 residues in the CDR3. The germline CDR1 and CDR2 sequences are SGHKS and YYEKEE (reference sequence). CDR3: CASSFSTDRAYGYTF. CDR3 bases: TGTGCCAGCAGCTTCTCGACTGACAGGGCCTATGGCTACACCTTC.

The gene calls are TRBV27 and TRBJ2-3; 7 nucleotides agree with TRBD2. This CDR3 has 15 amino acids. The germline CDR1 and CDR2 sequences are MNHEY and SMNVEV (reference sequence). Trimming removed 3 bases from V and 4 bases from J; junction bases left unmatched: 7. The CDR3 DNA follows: TGTGCCAGCAGTTTGCGTGGGGGAGGGCCAGATACGCAGTATTTT. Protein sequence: CASSLRGGGPDTQYF.

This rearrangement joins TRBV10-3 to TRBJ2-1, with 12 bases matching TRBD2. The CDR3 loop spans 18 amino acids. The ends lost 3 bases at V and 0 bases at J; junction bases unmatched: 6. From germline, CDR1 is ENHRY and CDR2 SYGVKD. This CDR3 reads CAISDLLAGGSSYNEQFF. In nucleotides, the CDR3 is TGTGCCATCAGTGATTTACTAGCGGGGGGTAGCTCCTACAATGAGCAGTTCTTC.

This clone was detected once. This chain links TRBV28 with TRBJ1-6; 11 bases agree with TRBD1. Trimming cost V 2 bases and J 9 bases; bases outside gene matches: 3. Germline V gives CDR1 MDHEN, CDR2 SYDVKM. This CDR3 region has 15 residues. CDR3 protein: CASSLVGTGGSPLHF. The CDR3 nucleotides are TGTGCCAGCAGTTTAGTTGGGACAGGGGGTTCACCCCTCCACTTT.

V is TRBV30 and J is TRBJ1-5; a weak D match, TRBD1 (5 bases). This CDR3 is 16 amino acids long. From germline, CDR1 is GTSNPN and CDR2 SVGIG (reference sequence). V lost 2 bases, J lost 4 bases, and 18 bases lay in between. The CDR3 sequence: CAWSFQGVNRNQPQHF. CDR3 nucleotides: TGTGCCTGGAGTTTCCAAGGGGTGAACAGGAATCAGCCCCAGCATTTT.

The CDR3 loop is CASSYSPSPRGHEQYV. In DNA form, the CDR3 reads TGTGCCAGCAGTTACTCGCCCTCCCCCAGGGGCCACGAGCAGTACGTC. The chain combines TRBV6-6 with TRBJ2-7, with TRBD1 as a possible D gene (6 bases). The CDR3 spans 16 residues. Germline assignment: CDR1 MNHNY and CDR2 SVGAGI (reference sequence). V dropped 0 bases and J dropped 5 bases, with 17 bases sitting between them.

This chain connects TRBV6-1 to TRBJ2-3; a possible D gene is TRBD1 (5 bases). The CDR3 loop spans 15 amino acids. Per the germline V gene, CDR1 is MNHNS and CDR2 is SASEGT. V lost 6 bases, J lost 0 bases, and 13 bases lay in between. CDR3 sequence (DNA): TGTGCCAGCAGACCCTGGGGCTCTAGCACAGATACGCAGTATTTT. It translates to CASRPWGSSTDTQYF.

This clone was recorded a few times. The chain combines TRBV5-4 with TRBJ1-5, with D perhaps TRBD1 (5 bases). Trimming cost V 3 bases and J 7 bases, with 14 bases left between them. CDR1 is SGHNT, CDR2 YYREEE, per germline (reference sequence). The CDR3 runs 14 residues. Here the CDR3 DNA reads TGTGCCAGCAGCTGGGGGGGGATGATGCAGCCCCAGCATTTT. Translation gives CASSWGGMMQPQHF.

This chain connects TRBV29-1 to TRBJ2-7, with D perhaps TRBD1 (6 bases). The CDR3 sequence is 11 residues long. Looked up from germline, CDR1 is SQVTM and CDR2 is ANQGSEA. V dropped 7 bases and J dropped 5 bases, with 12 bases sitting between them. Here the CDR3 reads CSAQGRNEQYF. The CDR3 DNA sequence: TGCAGCGCACAGGGACGGAACGAGCAGTACTTC.

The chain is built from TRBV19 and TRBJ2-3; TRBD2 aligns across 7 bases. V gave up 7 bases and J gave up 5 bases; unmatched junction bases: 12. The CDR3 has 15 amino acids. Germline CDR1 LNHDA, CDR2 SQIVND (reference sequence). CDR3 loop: CASTGDYAIRDTQYF. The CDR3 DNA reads TGTGCCAGTACCGGGGACTATGCTATTAGAGATACGCAGTATTTT.

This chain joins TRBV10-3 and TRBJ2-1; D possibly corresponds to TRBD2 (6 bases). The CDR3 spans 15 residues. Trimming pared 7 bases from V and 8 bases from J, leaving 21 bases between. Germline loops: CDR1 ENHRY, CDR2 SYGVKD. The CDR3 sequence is CAITNGQGGIDEQFF. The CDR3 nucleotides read TGTGCCATCACGAATGGACAAGGCGGGATTGATGAGCAGTTCTTC.

CDR3 nucleotide sequence: TGTGCCAGCAGCCCCGGGACAGGGAATGGCTACACCTTC. Encoded protein: CASSPGTGNGYTF. The chain links TRBV5-6 to TRBJ1-2, with TRBD1 matching over 9 bases. CDR3 length: 13 amino acids. J was trimmed by 6 bases and V by 4 bases; bases with no gene match: 4. Germline-derived CDR1 and CDR2 are SGHDT and YYEEEE.

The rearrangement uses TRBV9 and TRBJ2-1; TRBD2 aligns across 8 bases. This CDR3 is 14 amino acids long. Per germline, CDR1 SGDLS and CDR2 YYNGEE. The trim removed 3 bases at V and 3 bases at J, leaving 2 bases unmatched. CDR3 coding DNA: TGTGCCAGCAGCGAGAGCGGGAGCTACAATGAGCAGTTCTTC. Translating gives CASSESGSYNEQFF.

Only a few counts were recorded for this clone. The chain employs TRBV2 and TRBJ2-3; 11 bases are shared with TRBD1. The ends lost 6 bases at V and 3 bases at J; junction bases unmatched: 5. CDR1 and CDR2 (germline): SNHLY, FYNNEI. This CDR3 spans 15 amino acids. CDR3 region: CASREDRGPTDTQYF. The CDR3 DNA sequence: TGTGCCAGCAGAGAGGACAGGGGGCCTACAGATACGCAGTATTTT.

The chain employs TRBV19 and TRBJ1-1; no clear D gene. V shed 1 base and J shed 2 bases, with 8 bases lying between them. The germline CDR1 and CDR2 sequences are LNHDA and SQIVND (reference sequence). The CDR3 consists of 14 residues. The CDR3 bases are TGTGCCAGTAGTATAGGAACTGATAACACTGAAGCTTTCTTT. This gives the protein CASSIGTDNTEAFF.

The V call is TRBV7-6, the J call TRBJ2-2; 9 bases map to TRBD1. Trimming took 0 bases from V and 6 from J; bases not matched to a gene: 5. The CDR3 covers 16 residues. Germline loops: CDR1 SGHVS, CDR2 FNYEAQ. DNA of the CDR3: TGTGCCAGCAGCTTAGCCGGGACAGGGTTTCCCGGGGAGCTGTTTTTT. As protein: CASSLAGTGFPGELFF.

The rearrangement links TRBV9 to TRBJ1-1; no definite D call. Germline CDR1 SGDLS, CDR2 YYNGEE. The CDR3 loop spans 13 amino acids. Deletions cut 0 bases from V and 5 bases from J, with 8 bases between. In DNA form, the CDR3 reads TGTGCCAGCAGCGTAGACAGTGGGACTGAAGCTTTCTTT. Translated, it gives CASSVDSGTEAFF.

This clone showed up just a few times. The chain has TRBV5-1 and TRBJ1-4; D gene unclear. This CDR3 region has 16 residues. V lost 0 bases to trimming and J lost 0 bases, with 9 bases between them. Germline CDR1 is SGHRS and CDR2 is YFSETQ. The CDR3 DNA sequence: TGCGCCAGCAGCTTGGGTCGTGCTACAACTAATGAAAAACTGTTTTTT. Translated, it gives CASSLGRATTNEKLFF.

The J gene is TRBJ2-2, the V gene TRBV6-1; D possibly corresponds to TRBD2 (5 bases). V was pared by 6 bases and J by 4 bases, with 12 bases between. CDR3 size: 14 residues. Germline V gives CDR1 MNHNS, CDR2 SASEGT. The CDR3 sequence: CASRVKDFTGELFF. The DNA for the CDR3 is TGTGCCAGCAGAGTTAAGGACTTCACCGGGGAGCTGTTTTTT.

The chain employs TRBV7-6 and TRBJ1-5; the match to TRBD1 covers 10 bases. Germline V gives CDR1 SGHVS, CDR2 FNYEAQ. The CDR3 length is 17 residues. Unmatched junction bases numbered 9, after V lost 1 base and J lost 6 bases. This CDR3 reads CASSLGQGARRGQPQHF. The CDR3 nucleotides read TGTGCCAGCAGCTTAGGACAGGGGGCGCGCCGAGGTCAGCCCCAGCATTTT.

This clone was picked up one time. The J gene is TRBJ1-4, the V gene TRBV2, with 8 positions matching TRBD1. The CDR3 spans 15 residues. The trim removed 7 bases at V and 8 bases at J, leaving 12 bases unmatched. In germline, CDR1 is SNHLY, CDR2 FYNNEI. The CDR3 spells CASNRRTGLSEKLFF. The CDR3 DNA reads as TGTGCCAGCAACCGGCGGACAGGGCTTAGCGAAAAACTGTTTTTT.

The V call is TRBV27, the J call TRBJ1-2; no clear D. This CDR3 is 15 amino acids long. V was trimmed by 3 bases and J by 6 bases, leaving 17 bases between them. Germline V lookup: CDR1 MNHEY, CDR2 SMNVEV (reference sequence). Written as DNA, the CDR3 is TGTGCCAGCAGTTTGGTGGCACACTCCCGGGATGGCTACACCTTC. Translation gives CASSLVAHSRDGYTF.

The CDR3 bases are TGTGCCAGCAGCTTGGGGACACTAACCTACGAGCAGTACGTC. Encoded protein: CASSLGTLTYEQYV. This sequence joins TRBV5-6 and TRBJ2-7, with D possibly TRBD1 on 5 matching bases. The CDR3 consists of 14 residues. From germline, CDR1 is SGHDT and CDR2 YYEEEE. The V end lost 0 bases, the J end lost 2 bases, and 9 bases lay between the germline ends.

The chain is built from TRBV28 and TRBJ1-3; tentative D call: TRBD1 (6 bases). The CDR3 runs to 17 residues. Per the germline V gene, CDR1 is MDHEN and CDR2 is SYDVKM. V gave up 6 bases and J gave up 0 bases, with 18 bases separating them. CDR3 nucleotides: TGTGCCAGCAGAGTCCCTCCGGGGGGGCCCTCTGGAAACACCATATATTTT. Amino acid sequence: CASRVPPGGPSGNTIYF. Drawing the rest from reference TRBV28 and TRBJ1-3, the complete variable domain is DVKVTQSSRYLVKRTGEKVFLECVQDMDHENMFWYRQDPGLGLRLIYFSYDVKMKEKGDIPEGYSVSREKKERFSLILESASTNQTSMYLCASRVPPGGPSGNTIYFGEGSWLTVV.

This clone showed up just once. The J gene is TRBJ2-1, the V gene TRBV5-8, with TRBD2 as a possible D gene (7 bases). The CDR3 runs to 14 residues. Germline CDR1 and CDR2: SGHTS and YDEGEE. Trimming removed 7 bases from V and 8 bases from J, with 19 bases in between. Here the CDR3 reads CASSRGGRFDEQFF. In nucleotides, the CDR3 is TGTGCCAGCTCGAGGGGGGGAAGGTTCGATGAGCAGTTCTTC. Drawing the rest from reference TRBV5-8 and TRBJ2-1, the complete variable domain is EAGVTQSPTHLIKTRGQQATLRCSPISGHTSVYWYQQALGLGLQFLLWYDEGEERNRGNFPPRFSGRQFPNYSSELNVNALELEDSALYLCASSRGGRFDEQFFGPGTRLTVL.

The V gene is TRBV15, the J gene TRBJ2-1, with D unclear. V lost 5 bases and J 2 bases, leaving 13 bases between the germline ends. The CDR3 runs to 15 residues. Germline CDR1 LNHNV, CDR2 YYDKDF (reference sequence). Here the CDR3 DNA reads TGTGCCACCAGCCCAACAAACATACCCTACAATGAGCAGTTCTTC. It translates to CATSPTNIPYNEQFF.